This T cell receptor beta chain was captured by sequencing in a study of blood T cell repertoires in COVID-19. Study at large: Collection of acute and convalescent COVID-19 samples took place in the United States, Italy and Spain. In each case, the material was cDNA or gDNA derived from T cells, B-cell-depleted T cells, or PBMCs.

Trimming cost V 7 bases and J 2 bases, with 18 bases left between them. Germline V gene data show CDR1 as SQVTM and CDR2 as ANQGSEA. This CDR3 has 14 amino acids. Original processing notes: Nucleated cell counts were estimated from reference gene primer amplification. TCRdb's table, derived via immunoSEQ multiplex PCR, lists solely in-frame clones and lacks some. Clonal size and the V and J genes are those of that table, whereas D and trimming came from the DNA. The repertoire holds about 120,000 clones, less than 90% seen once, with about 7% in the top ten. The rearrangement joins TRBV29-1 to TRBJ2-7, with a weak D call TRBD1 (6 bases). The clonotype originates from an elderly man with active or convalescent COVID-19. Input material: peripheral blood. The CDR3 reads CSARGHLRPYEQYF. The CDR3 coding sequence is TGCAGCGCTAGGGGACATCTTCGTCCCTACGAGCAGTACTTC.